Each of the 23 T cell receptor beta chains below was sequenced from the same sample in a study of CD8 T cells in ankylosing spondylitis. These receptors have no known antigen. Whole-study findings and limits: One TCR beta motif, made up of 7 or 8 highly homologous variants, appeared characteristic of ankylosing spondylitis blood.

Via MiXCR, TCRdb re-called the 5' RACE reads, giving one row per CDR3 protein. The data hold just under 550,000 distinct CDR3 sequences, with roughly an eighth observed a single time. Sequenced input: blood, either unsorted or a sorted T cell fraction (not recorded which). Source of these receptors: a male donor with ankylosing spondylitis.

The CDR3 DNA follows: TGTGCCAGCAGTTACGAGGACACCGGGGAGCTGTTTTTT. Protein: CASSYEDTGELFF. This chain connects TRBV6-6 to TRBJ2-2; D unclear. In germline, CDR1 is MNHNY, CDR2 SVGAGI (reference sequence). The CDR3 runs to 13 residues. V was cut by 2 bases and J by 3 bases, with 4 bases left in between.

DNA of the CDR3: TGTGCCAGCAGCCAAGAGACAGGGGTCCGTGGCTACACCTTC. This gives the protein CASSQETGVRGYTF. This sequence joins TRBV14 and TRBJ1-2; 8 bases match TRBD1. V trimming: 0 bases; J trimming: 7 bases; junction bases outside the gene matches: 4. CDR3 length: 14 residues. The V gene's germline CDR1 is SGHDN and CDR2 FVKESK.

The J gene is TRBJ2-1, the V gene TRBV20-1, with 15 bases identical to TRBD2. V dropped 6 bases and J dropped 0; count of bases not matched to a gene: 15. CDR3 length: 20 amino acids. From germline, CDR1 is DFQATT and CDR2 SNEGSKA (reference sequence). CDR3: CSAKTTGRTSGRGSYNEQFF. In DNA form, the CDR3 reads TGCAGTGCAAAAACTACGGGTAGGACTAGCGGGAGGGGCTCCTACAATGAGCAGTTCTTC.

This clonotype was seen a handful of times. The chain has TRBV14 and TRBJ1-2; a weak D match, TRBD1 (5 bases). CDR1 SGHDN and CDR2 FVKESK come from the germline V gene. V was cut by 4 bases and J by 14 bases, with 20 bases left in between. CDR3 length equals 13 residues. CDR3 region: CASSPSMTATRTF. For the CDR3, the DNA is TGTGCCAGCAGCCCGTCTATGACAGCGACCAGGACCTTC.

V and J are TRBV11-2 and TRBJ2-1; D perhaps matches TRBD2 (6 bases). Trimming took off 1 base at V and 9 bases at J, with 10 bases between the two ends. Germline CDR1 SGHAT, CDR2 FQNNGV. CDR3 size: 13 residues. In DNA form, the CDR3 reads TGTGCCAGCAGCTTAGGGGGGACTGCTGAGCAGTTCTTC. Translation: CASSLGGTAEQFF.

This CDR3 is CASSTQLAGVDEQFF. DNA of the CDR3: TGCGCCAGCAGCACCCAGCTAGCGGGAGTTGATGAGCAGTTCTTC. V is TRBV5-1 and J is TRBJ2-1, with 10 bases matching TRBD2. V was clipped by 4 bases and J by 8 bases; unmatched bases: 9. The CDR3 is made up of 15 amino acids. Germline V gene sequence: CDR1 SGHRS, CDR2 YFSETQ.

This clonotype was counted a few times. J is TRBJ2-1 and V is TRBV12-3 or TRBV12-4, with D maybe TRBD1 (5 bases). V gave up 5 bases and J gave up 8 bases, with 16 bases separating them. The CDR3 has 14 amino acids. The CDR3 bases are TGTGCCAGCAGTCCAAGGCAGGGTTGGGATGAGCAGTTCTTC. Protein sequence: CASSPRQGWDEQFF.

This clonotype was counted only a few times. The rearrangement links TRBV11-2 to TRBJ2-5; perhaps D is TRBD1 or TRBD2 (6 bases each). CDR3 size: 17 residues. Germline V lookup: CDR1 SGHAT, CDR2 FQNNGV. V lost 1 base to trimming and J lost 1 base, with 16 bases between them. The CDR3 region is CASSLGAEGGTQETQYF. In nucleotides, the CDR3 is TGTGCCAGCAGCTTAGGGGCTGAGGGGGGAACCCAAGAGACCCAGTACTTC.

This clonotype was detected ten times or more. The V gene is TRBV12-3 or TRBV12-4, the J gene TRBJ2-7; TRBD1 aligns across 8 bases. The CDR3 spans 15 residues. Losses at the gene ends were 6 bases for V and 1 base for J; bases not matched to a gene: 8. CDR3 region: CASRAGTGNSYEQYF. Written as DNA, the CDR3 is TGTGCCAGCAGAGCCGGGACAGGTAATTCCTACGAGCAGTACTTC.

This clonotype occurred a few times. This rearrangement joins TRBV7-2 to TRBJ2-1, with a possible D match to TRBD2 (6 bases). The length of the CDR3 is 16 residues. The germline V gene encodes CDR1 SGHTA and CDR2 FQGNSA. Trimming pared 2 bases from V and 2 bases from J, leaving 13 bases between. The CDR3 DNA reads as TGTGCCAGCAGCTTATTTAGCGGAGGGCCCTACAATGAGCAGTTCTTC. Amino acids: CASSLFSGGPYNEQFF.

The J gene is TRBJ2-3, the V gene TRBV7-2; D gene uncertain. V was trimmed by 6 bases and J by 5 bases, leaving 15 bases between them. The CDR3 has 14 residues. The germline V gene encodes CDR1 SGHTA and CDR2 FQGNSA. The CDR3 nucleotides read TGTGCCAGCAGGGGCCCCATTGCTGGAGATACGCAGTATTTT. This sequence encodes CASRGPIAGDTQYF.

This clonotype was seen at least ten times. The chain joins TRBV7-8 to TRBJ2-1; D gene unclear. With 1 base removed from V and 0 bases from J, the gap between germline ends came to 7 bases. Germline assignment: CDR1 SGHVS and CDR2 FQNEAQ. The CDR3 length is 15 residues. CDR3 sequence (DNA): TGTGCCAGCAGCTTAGATCCGAGCTCCTACAATGAGCAGTTCTTC. It specifies CASSLDPSSYNEQFF. Variable domain in full (rest from reference TRBV7-8 and TRBJ2-1): GAGVSQSPRYKVAKRGQDVALRCDPISGHVSLFWYQQALGQGPEFLTYFQNEAQLDKSGLPSDRFFAERPEGSVSTLKIQRTQQEDSAVYLCASSLDPSSYNEQFFGPGTRLTVL.

The chain carries TRBV20-1 and TRBJ2-5; 9 nucleotides match TRBD1. CDR1 and CDR2 (germline): DFQATT, SNEGSKA (reference sequence). There are 13 residues in the CDR3. The J segment lost 5 bases and the V segment lost 6 bases, leaving 7 bases of the junction unmatched. Written as DNA, the CDR3 is TGCAGTGCCACAACAGGGGGCAGGGAGACCCAGTACTTC. The encoded protein is CSATTGGRETQYF.

This clonotype was seen repeatedly, ten times or more. The J gene is TRBJ2-3, the V gene TRBV20-1; D ambiguous. V was shortened by 3 bases and J by 2 bases, with 6 bases between the two germline ends. There are 12 residues in the CDR3. Germline CDR1 reads DFQATT; CDR2 reads SNEGSKA (reference sequence). The CDR3, as DNA: TGCAGTGCTAGCACCTTCACAGATACGCAGTATTTT. Encoded protein: CSASTFTDTQYF.

This clonotype was seen more than once but under ten times. The V call is TRBV7-2, the J call TRBJ2-7; 7 bases align to TRBD2. V gave up 1 base and J gave up 4 bases; unmatched junction bases: 7. Germline loops: CDR1 SGHTA, CDR2 FQGNSA. This CDR3 is built from 15 residues. The CDR3 sequence: CASSLVLSGEYEQYF. The DNA of the CDR3 is TGTGCCAGCAGCTTAGTATTGAGCGGGGAATACGAGCAGTACTTC.

The rearrangement joins TRBV12-3 or TRBV12-4 to TRBJ1-5; no definite D call. Trimming took 6 bases from V and 0 from J, leaving 9 bases between them. CDR3 length: 14 amino acids. The CDR3 bases are TGTGCCAGCAGCGCGGTGGGTAGCAATCAGCCCCAGCATTTT. Its protein product is CASSAVGSNQPQHF.

The sample holds a few counts of this clonotype. The chain joins TRBV7-6 to TRBJ2-5; 9 nucleotides align to TRBD1. The trim removed 5 bases at V and 4 bases at J, leaving 5 bases unmatched. The CDR3 extends over 14 amino acids. CDR1 SGHVS and CDR2 FNYEAQ come from the germline V gene. CDR3 residues: CASSPWDRVETQYF. The CDR3 DNA is TGTGCCAGCAGCCCGTGGGACAGGGTAGAGACCCAGTACTTC.

This clonotype showed up just a few times. The gene calls are TRBV11-1 and TRBJ2-7, with 11 bases fitting TRBD2. The germline gives CDR1 SGHAT, CDR2 FQDESV (reference sequence). After removal of 3 bases from V and 4 bases from J, the junction contained 8 bases not matched to a gene. The CDR3 spans 16 residues. The CDR3 DNA follows: TGTGCCAGCAGCTTCACGACTAGCGGGATCAAGTACGAGCAGTACTTC. This codes for CASSFTTSGIKYEQYF.

This clonotype was counted only a few times. The chain joins TRBV12-3 or TRBV12-4 to TRBJ1-1, with 9 positions matching TRBD1. V gave up 5 bases and J gave up 6 bases; unmatched junction bases: 10. This CDR3 has 15 residues. The CDR3 loop reads CASSLIQGAQAEAFF. The DNA of the CDR3 is TGTGCCAGCAGTCTAATACAGGGGGCGCAGGCTGAAGCTTTCTTT.

The chain combines TRBV6-2 or TRBV6-3 with TRBJ1-5; D is possibly TRBD1 (6 bases). The V and J ends lost 4 bases and 1 base respectively, with 14 bases between them. The CDR3 runs to 16 residues. Germline V lookup: CDR1 MNHEY, CDR2 SVGEGT. Here the CDR3 DNA reads TGTGCCAGCAGTTGGGACCGGGACACGAGCAATCAGCCCCAGCATTTT. As protein: CASSWDRDTSNQPQHF.

The chain links TRBV7-9 to TRBJ2-1; the D gene could be TRBD1 or TRBD2 (6 bases each). Trimming took 2 bases from V and 4 from J, leaving 12 bases between them. CDR1 and CDR2 from the germline V gene are SEHNR and FQNEAQ (reference sequence). The CDR3 is 15 residues long. The CDR3 coding sequence is TGTGCCAGCAGCTTATCCGGGGGCTATTACAATGAGCAGTTCTTC. Protein sequence: CASSLSGGYYNEQFF.

Note on this clonotype: A single base separates this from a much larger clone, so it may be a read error. The CDR3 does not close with the conserved phenylalanine or tryptophan, likely indicating a read error. This chain uses TRBV29-1 with TRBJ2-7, with TRBD1 matching over 7 bases. Germline loops: CDR1 SQVTM, CDR2 ANQGSEA. J gave up 3 bases and V 6 bases, and 5 bases lay outside the gene matches. The CDR3 runs 12 residues. The CDR3 bases are TGCAGCGTAGAGGACAGGTTCTACGAGCAGTACTCC. It translates to CSVEDRFYEQYS.

This clonotype was observed at least ten times. CDR3 sequence: CASSPSLSGNTIYF. DNA for the CDR3: TGTGCCAGCAGCCCCAGTCTCTCTGGAAACACCATATATTTT. The chain uses TRBV7-2 and TRBJ1-3; no firm D call. V dropped 5 bases and J dropped 0 bases, with 8 bases sitting between them. The CDR3 is 14 residues long. Germline CDR1 SGHTA, CDR2 FQGNSA.